Following are 23 T cell receptor beta chains from one sample sequenced in a study of shared clonotypes between healthy human individuals. Method: immunoSEQ multiplex PCR; TCRdb's copy keeps in-frame clones and lacks some. The table lists about 2,500,000 clones, roughly nine tenths of them singletons. Sequenced input: naive CD4+ T cells sorted from blood. Regarding subset: CD45RA+ positively selected. The source of these receptors is a young man in good health.

A note on this clone: Other DNA sequences from this sample encode an identical CDR3 as well. This sequence joins TRBV30 and TRBJ2-7, with 7 positions matching TRBD1. V gave up 4 bases and J gave up 3 bases; unmatched junction bases: 3. Germline assignment: CDR1 GTSNPN and CDR2 SVGIG (reference sequence). The CDR3 is 12 residues long. In DNA form, the CDR3 reads TGTGCCTGGAATCCAGGGGGCTACGAGCAGTACTTC. It specifies CAWNPGGYEQYF.

The rearrangement joins TRBV19 to TRBJ1-5; D uncertain. CDR1 LNHDA and CDR2 SQIVND come from the germline V gene (reference sequence). This CDR3 spans 13 amino acids. Trimming removed 5 bases from V and 4 bases from J, with 9 bases in between. The CDR3 loop is CASSQQPNQPQHF. CDR3 DNA sequence: TGTGCCAGTAGTCAACAGCCGAATCAGCCCCAGCATTTT.

This clone was recorded once. The chain joins TRBV7-9 to TRBJ2-2; 8 nucleotides line up with TRBD2. V shed 1 base, J shed 3 bases, and the junction held 1 base outside the gene matches. This CDR3 region has 15 residues. Germline V CDR1 and CDR2: SEHNR, FQNEAQ (reference sequence). The CDR3 DNA is TGTGCCAGCAGCTTAGGAGCGGGGGACACCGGGGAGCTGTTTTTT. Its protein product is CASSLGAGDTGELFF.

This chain connects TRBV5-1 to TRBJ2-1, with D perhaps matching TRBD2 (6 bases). Trimming took 4 bases from V and 11 from J, leaving 19 bases between them. Germline assignment: CDR1 SGHRS and CDR2 YFSETQ. The CDR3 consists of 14 residues. The chain's CDR3 is CASSLAFPANKQFF. The CDR3 coding sequence is TGCGCCAGCAGCCTAGCGTTTCCGGCGAATAAGCAGTTCTTC. Together with reference TRBV5-1 and TRBJ2-1, the CDR3 gives the full variable domain: KAGVTQTPRYLIKTRGQQVTLSCSPISGHRSVSWYQQTPGQGLQFLFEYFSETQRNKGNFPGRFSGRQFSNSRSEMNVSTLELGDSALYLCASSLAFPANKQFFGPGTRLTVL.

The chain recombines TRBV18 with TRBJ2-5; possible D gene TRBD1, 7 bases. The V and J ends lost 6 bases and 1 base respectively, with 12 bases between them. This CDR3 contains 14 residues. Germline V gene data show CDR1 as KGHSH and CDR2 as LQKENI. CDR3 DNA: TGTGCCAGCTCGGCGGGACAGTCCCAAGAGACCCAGTACTTC. Its translation is CASSAGQSQETQYF.

The V call is TRBV5-1, the J call TRBJ2-3; 9 bases agree with TRBD2. Germline V gene sequence: CDR1 SGHRS, CDR2 YFSETQ. V shed 5 bases and J 4 bases; nucleotides not matched to a gene: 14. This CDR3 contains 17 residues. In nucleotides, the CDR3 is TGCGCCAGCAGTTATCGGGGGTTAGCGGGAGATCCAGATACGCAGTATTTT. Translating gives CASSYRGLAGDPDTQYF.

This sequence joins TRBV6-6 and TRBJ1-4, with D possibly being TRBD1 (5 bases). CDR3 size: 12 residues. Trimming took off 7 bases at V and 11 bases at J, with 14 bases between the two ends. The V gene's germline CDR1 is MNHNY and CDR2 SVGAGI (reference sequence). Written as DNA, the CDR3 is TGTGCCAGCACCGAGGGACCGAAGAAACTGTTTTTT. Protein product: CASTEGPKKLFF.

This clone was counted a single time. The CDR3 here is CASRTTVPTDTQYF. In DNA form, the CDR3 reads TGCGCCAGCAGAACGACAGTGCCCACAGATACGCAGTATTTT. The chain employs TRBV5-1 and TRBJ2-3, with D maybe TRBD1 (5 bases). The germline gives CDR1 SGHRS, CDR2 YFSETQ. Trimming stripped 5 bases from V and 2 bases from J, with 12 bases between. The CDR3 loop spans 14 amino acids.

V usage is TRBV13 and J usage is TRBJ2-7; D call uncertain. Germline V gene lookup returns CDR1 PRHDT and CDR2 FYEKMQ (reference sequence). Deletions cut 3 bases from V and 3 bases from J, with 3 bases between. This CDR3 is 11 amino acids long. CDR3 amino acids: CASSFGYEQYF. In DNA, the CDR3 is TGTGCCAGCAGCTTCGGCTACGAGCAGTACTTC.

The rearrangement links TRBV10-3 to TRBJ2-2; D might be TRBD2 (5 bases). Germline V gene lookup returns CDR1 ENHRY and CDR2 SYGVKD. V dropped 6 bases and J dropped 7 bases, with 12 bases sitting between them. The CDR3 is made up of 13 amino acids. CDR3 bases: TGTGCCATCAGAGCGGACCCAAGCGGGGAGCTGTTTTTT. It specifies CAIRADPSGELFF.

In DNA form, the CDR3 reads TGTGCCTGGAAGCCAGGGGGGATAGATGAAGCTTTCTTT. Protein sequence: CAWKPGGIDEAFF. This sequence joins TRBV30 and TRBJ1-1, with TRBD1 identical over 7 bases. From germline, CDR1 is GTSNPN and CDR2 SVGIG (reference sequence). With 4 bases clipped from V and 7 bases from J, the junction kept 9 bases outside the gene matches. The CDR3 loop spans 13 amino acids.

This clone is a singleton in its sample. This chain uses TRBV2 with TRBJ1-5, with D unclear. The V gene lost 8 bases and the J gene lost 1 base, with 15 bases spanning the gap. Germline V CDR1 and CDR2: SNHLY, FYNNEI. This CDR3 is built from 15 residues. The CDR3 sequence: CASSEGFSSNQPQHF. CDR3 DNA: TGTGCCAGCTCGGAGGGATTTAGCAGCAATCAGCCCCAGCATTTT.

The rearrangement uses TRBV28 and TRBJ2-1, with D perhaps TRBD2 (6 bases). CDR3 length: 13 residues. Trimming cost V 8 bases and J 9 bases, with 17 bases left between them. Germline-derived CDR1 and CDR2 are MDHEN and SYDVKM. The CDR3 protein is CASLATGDSEQFF. DNA for the CDR3: TGTGCCAGCCTTGCTACGGGGGATAGTGAGCAGTTCTTC.

V and J are TRBV27 and TRBJ1-2; D remains ambiguous. V lost 2 bases, J lost 8 bases, and 12 bases lay in between. Germline V gene data show CDR1 as MNHEY and CDR2 as SMNVEV (reference sequence). The CDR3 totals 13 residues. CDR3 sequence reads: CASSLGPGLGYTF. The CDR3, as DNA: TGTGCCAGCAGTTTAGGTCCGGGTTTGGGCTACACCTTC.

This clone appeared a few times. The chain recombines TRBV5-4 with TRBJ1-1; D unclear. Germline V gene data show CDR1 as SGHNT and CDR2 as YYREEE (reference sequence). The CDR3 runs 15 residues. Between the trimmed V and J ends, which lost 0 bases and 4 bases, there was a span of 13 bases. CDR3 region: CASSLGLGIITEAFF. CDR3 in DNA: TGTGCCAGCAGCTTGGGGCTGGGAATCATCACTGAAGCTTTCTTT. The full variable domain, completed using reference TRBV5-4 and TRBJ1-1, is ETGVTQSPTHLIKTRGQQVTLRCSSQSGHNTVSWYQQALGQGPQFIFQYYREEENGRGNFPPRFSGLQFPNYSSELNVNALELDDSALYLCASSLGLGIITEAFFGQGTRLTVV.

V gene TRBV19 combines with J gene TRBJ1-3, with D unresolved. Deletions cut 9 bases from V and 0 bases from J, with 15 bases between. The germline CDR1 and CDR2 sequences are LNHDA and SQIVND (reference sequence). The CDR3 consists of 15 residues. CDR3 sequence: CASPRAESSGNTIYF. DNA of the CDR3: TGTGCCAGCCCGAGGGCGGAGAGCTCTGGAAACACCATATATTTT.

This chain links TRBV6-1 with TRBJ2-5; maybe TRBD2 (6 bases). Germline CDR1 and CDR2: MNHNS and SASEGT. The CDR3 covers 15 residues. Trimming left V 2 bases short and J 5 bases short, with 15 bases between. The CDR3 DNA is TGTGCCAGCAGTGAAAATAGTGGCGGGACGGAGACCCAGTACTTC. Translating gives CASSENSGGTETQYF.

The rearrangement joins TRBV25-1 to TRBJ2-5, with TRBD2 as a possible D gene (7 bases). Germline V CDR1 and CDR2: MGHDK, SYGVNS. V lost 3 bases, J lost 4 bases, and 12 bases lay in between. The CDR3 loop spans 14 amino acids. CDR3 amino acids: CASSDGGLGETQYF. The CDR3 region has the DNA TGTGCCAGCAGTGACGGGGGGCTGGGAGAGACCCAGTACTTC.

J is TRBJ2-1 and V is TRBV18; 10 bases align to TRBD2. Germline-derived CDR1 and CDR2 are KGHSH and LQKENI. The trim removed 3 bases at V and 5 bases at J, leaving 7 bases unmatched. This CDR3 spans 16 amino acids. The CDR3 is CASSPNSGRTNNEQFF. In nucleotides, the CDR3 is TGTGCCAGCTCACCGAATAGCGGGAGGACCAACAATGAGCAGTTCTTC.

The chain is built from TRBV27 and TRBJ2-3; D is ambiguous. This CDR3 is built from 12 residues. Germline lookup yields CDR1 MNHEY and CDR2 SMNVEV (reference sequence). V lost 4 bases and J lost 5, with 7 bases in between. The CDR3 loop is CASSSGGDTQYF. The CDR3 coding sequence is TGTGCCAGCAGTTCCGGTGGAGATACGCAGTATTTT.

This chain joins TRBV2 and TRBJ2-3; the match to TRBD2 covers 9 bases. The CDR3 sequence is 15 residues long. Trimming removed 6 bases from V and 2 bases from J; junction bases left unmatched: 6. Germline CDR1 is SNHLY and CDR2 is FYNNEI. The CDR3 reads CASRSSSGDTDTQYF. CDR3 DNA: TGTGCCAGCAGATCATCTAGCGGGGACACAGATACGCAGTATTTT.

The rearrangement links TRBV28 to TRBJ2-6; D is unclear. V lost 3 bases and J lost 0, with 6 bases in between. The CDR3 spans 15 residues. Germline loops: CDR1 MDHEN, CDR2 SYDVKM. CDR3 sequence reads: CASSFWDSGANVLTF. The CDR3 nucleotides read TGTGCCAGCAGTTTTTGGGACTCTGGGGCCAACGTCCTGACTTTC.

The chain combines TRBV11-2 with TRBJ2-2; D ambiguous. The V and J ends lost 6 bases and 2 bases respectively, with 13 bases between them. This CDR3 region has 15 residues. In germline, CDR1 is SGHAT, CDR2 FQNNGV. The CDR3 nucleotides read TGTGCCAGCAGTTCACGTGTGTTCAACACCGGGGAGCTGTTTTTT. This codes for CASSSRVFNTGELFF.